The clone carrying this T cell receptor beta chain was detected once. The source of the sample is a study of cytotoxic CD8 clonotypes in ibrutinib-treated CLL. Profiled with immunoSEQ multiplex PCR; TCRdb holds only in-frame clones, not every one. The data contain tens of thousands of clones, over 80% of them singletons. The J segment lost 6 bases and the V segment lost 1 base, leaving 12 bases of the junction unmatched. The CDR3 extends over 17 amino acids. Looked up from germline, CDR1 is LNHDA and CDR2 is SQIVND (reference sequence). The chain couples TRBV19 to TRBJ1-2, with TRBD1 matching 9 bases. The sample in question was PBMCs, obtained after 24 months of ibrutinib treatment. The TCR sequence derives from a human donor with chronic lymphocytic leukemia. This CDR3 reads CASSIGGGGQGRDGYTF. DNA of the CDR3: TGTGCCAGTAGTATAGGGGGAGGTGGACAGGGGCGCGATGGCTACACCTTC.